The 22 T cell receptor beta chains below all came from one sample that was sequenced in a study of read filtering for tumor transcriptome and immune sequencing. From approximately 430 ng of RNA, a library with molecular barcoded alpha/delta and beta/gamma adaptors was made. TCRdb itself ran the reads through MiXCR, one entry per CDR3 protein. This table has roughly 130,000 distinct CDR3 sequences, 13% appearing once. Sequenced input: a population of CD138-negative cells sorted from bone marrow. The receptors were gathered from a donor at least 40 years old with multiple myeloma.

This clonotype was observed many times. The CDR3 coding sequence is TGTGCCAGCAGTTTAGCGAGAAGAGCTAACTATGGCTACACCTTC. It encodes CASSLARRANYGYTF. The chain has TRBV12-3 or TRBV12-4 and TRBJ1-2, with D unclear. V lost 0 bases and J 0 bases, leaving 8 bases between the germline ends. The CDR3 extends over 15 amino acids.

This clonotype has a count of ten or more. The chain recombines TRBV3-1 with TRBJ2-3; D gene unclear. V lost 0 bases to trimming and J lost 4 bases, with 8 bases between them. The germline CDR1 and CDR2 sequences are LGHDT and YNNKEL (reference sequence). The CDR3 is 14 residues long. CDR3 nucleotides: TGTGCCAGCAGCCAAGAGACTGGATCAGATACGCAGTATTTT. Its protein is CASSQETGSDTQYF.

This clonotype showed up many times. The chain carries TRBV20-1 and TRBJ2-7, with a weak D call TRBD2 (5 bases). The CDR3 has 12 residues. With 7 bases removed from V and 0 bases from J, the gap between germline ends came to 10 bases. Germline V lookup: CDR1 DFQATT, CDR2 SNEGSKA (reference sequence). The CDR3 here is CSGSGISYEQYF. In DNA form, the CDR3 reads TGCAGTGGTTCGGGGATCTCCTACGAGCAGTACTTC.

This clonotype was picked up many times. This sequence joins TRBV6-1 and TRBJ2-1, with 7 bases identical to TRBD1. Trimming took 2 bases from V and 4 from J; bases not matched to a gene: 2. The CDR3 has 14 residues. Per germline, CDR1 MNHNS and CDR2 SASEGT. The CDR3 DNA reads TGTGCCAGCAGTGAAATGGACAGGTACAATGAGCAGTTCTTC. This codes for CASSEMDRYNEQFF.

Details on this clonotype: One base away lies a much larger clone, so this may be a sequencing read error. The rearrangement links TRBV5-1 to TRBJ2-5, with 7 bases identical to TRBD1. Germline V gene data show CDR1 as SGHRS and CDR2 as YFSETQ. This CDR3 spans 14 amino acids. The CDR3 spells CTSSHRDSQETQYF. In DNA form, the CDR3 reads TGCACCAGCAGCCACCGGGACAGCCAAGAGACCCAGTACTTC.

This clonotype appeared many times. The V call is TRBV6-6, the J call TRBJ1-1, with 10 bases lining up with TRBD1. CDR1 is MNHNY and CDR2 is SVGAGI in the germline V gene (reference sequence). The CDR3 contains 14 residues. With V trimmed by 2 bases and J by 12 bases, 9 bases remained unmatched. CDR3 amino acids: CASSYDPGQGLSFF. CDR3 coding DNA: TGTGCCAGCAGTTACGATCCGGGACAGGGGCTATCTTTCTTT.

In regard to this clonotype: A much bigger clone sits one base away, suggesting this may be a read error. The chain couples TRBV5-1 to TRBJ2-5, with D tentatively TRBD1 (6 bases). There are 13 residues in the CDR3. The germline V gene encodes CDR1 SGHRS and CDR2 YFSETQ. The CDR3 nucleotides read TGCGCCAGCAGCTGGACAGAACAAGGGACCCAGTACTTC. Encoded protein: CASSWTEQGTQYF.

This clonotype occurred many times. V usage is TRBV15 and J usage is TRBJ2-1; 9 nucleotides align to TRBD1. Losses at the gene ends were 3 bases for V and 8 bases for J; bases not matched to a gene: 8. There are 15 residues in the CDR3. Germline CDR1 LNHNV, CDR2 YYDKDF (reference sequence). The CDR3 DNA is TGTGCCACCAGCAGTCCCGGGACAGGGACGGATGAGCAGTTCTTC. It specifies CATSSPGTGTDEQFF.

This clonotype appeared many times. The V gene is TRBV6-5, the J gene TRBJ2-2; D is unresolved. Germline V gives CDR1 MNHEY, CDR2 SVGAGI. Trimming left V 1 base short and J 2 bases short, with 11 bases between. The CDR3 contains 16 residues. The CDR3 bases are TGTGCCAGCAGTTACTTCAGTAGTCTCAACACCGGGGAGCTGTTTTTT. Residues: CASSYFSSLNTGELFF.

Points on this clonotype: A much larger clone is a single base away; this may be a read error. The chain recombines TRBV20-1 with TRBJ2-1; maybe TRBD2 (6 bases). The germline CDR1 and CDR2 sequences are DFQATT and SNEGSKA (reference sequence). This CDR3 spans 14 amino acids. This CDR3 reads CSARDRDSDNVQFF. DNA for the CDR3: TGCAGTGCTAGAGATCGGGACTCTGACAATGTGCAGTTCTTC.

This clonotype has a count of ten or more. The chain employs TRBV28 and TRBJ2-3, with 8 bases fitting TRBD2. The CDR3 is made up of 13 amino acids. V dropped 10 bases and J dropped 5; count of bases not matched to a gene: 8. From germline, CDR1 is MDHEN and CDR2 SYDVKM. CDR3 in amino acids: CAIREGQGDTQYF. The CDR3 DNA reads TGTGCCATCCGGGAGGGCCAGGGAGATACGCAGTATTTT.

This clonotype has a count of ten or more. The chain combines TRBV12-3 or TRBV12-4 with TRBJ1-6; 11 bases match TRBD1. Trimming removed 5 bases from V and 4 bases from J; junction bases left unmatched: 7. This CDR3 region has 17 residues. The CDR3 protein is CASSPGQGAVYNSPLHF. The CDR3 DNA follows: TGTGCCAGCAGTCCCGGACAGGGGGCGGTATATAATTCACCCCTCCACTTT.

On this clonotype: Without the conserved terminal phenylalanine or tryptophan, this CDR3 likely stems from a read error. This sequence joins TRBV12-3 or TRBV12-4 and TRBJ1-5; TRBD1 aligns across 10 bases. After removal of 3 bases from V and 6 bases from J, the junction contained 2 bases not matched to a gene. This CDR3 has 14 amino acids. CDR3 nucleotide sequence: TGTGCCAGCAGTTTTAGGACAGGGGGTCAGCCCCAGCATTAT. It is translated as CASSFRTGGQPQHY.

This clonotype was observed at least ten times. The CDR3 here is CASSESGTGGGEQYF. The CDR3 DNA is TGCGCCAGCAGTGAGTCCGGGACAGGGGGCGGCGAGCAGTACTTC. The rearrangement joins TRBV10-1 to TRBJ2-7, with 12 nucleotides matching TRBD1. V gave up 0 bases and J gave up 6 bases; unmatched junction bases: 3. Germline CDR1 WNHNN, CDR2 SYGVQD (reference sequence). The CDR3 has 15 amino acids.

This clonotype was seen repeatedly, ten times or more. The chain is built from TRBV11-2 and TRBJ2-3; D unresolved. Looked up from germline, CDR1 is SGHAT and CDR2 is FQNNGV. Trimming left V 3 bases short and J 2 bases short, with 3 bases between. The CDR3 covers 12 residues. The CDR3 sequence is CASSLTTDTQYF. The CDR3 DNA reads TGTGCCAGCAGCTTGACCACAGATACGCAGTATTTT.

The V gene is TRBV12-3 or TRBV12-4, the J gene TRBJ1-1, with 7 positions matching TRBD1. Germline trimming cut 5 bases from V and 7 bases from J; bases unmatched to any gene: 7. The CDR3 covers 13 residues. In DNA, the CDR3 is TGTGCCAGCAGTGTGGGACAGCGAAGTGAAGCTTTCTTT. Translating it yields CASSVGQRSEAFF.

This clonotype has ten or more counts. CDR3 coding DNA: TGTGCCAGTAGTTCAGGGATGGGTGAAGCTTTCTTT. Its protein is CASSSGMGEAFF. This chain joins TRBV19 and TRBJ1-1, with D maybe TRBD1 (5 bases). There are 12 residues in the CDR3. CDR1 is LNHDA, CDR2 SQIVND, per germline (reference sequence). V shed 5 bases and J shed 7 bases, with 11 bases lying between them.

The table lists this clonotype with a few counts. This could be a read error, since a much larger clone is one nucleotide away. The V gene is TRBV7-9, the J gene TRBJ2-3; 7 nucleotides align to TRBD2. Germline-derived CDR1 and CDR2 are SEHNR and FQNEAQ (reference sequence). The CDR3 covers 14 residues. For the CDR3, the DNA is TGTGCCAGCAGCCATGGACTAGGCACAGGTACGCAGTATTTT. Translation gives CASSHGLGTGTQYF.

This clonotype was picked up many times. The chain couples TRBV5-1 to TRBJ2-7; a weak D match, TRBD2 (6 bases). Per the germline V gene, CDR1 is SGHRS and CDR2 is YFSETQ. CDR3 length equals 15 residues. V lost 5 bases and J 5 bases, leaving 20 bases between the germline ends. In DNA, the CDR3 is TGCGCCAGCAGTTATCTCGACGGGGGAGAGGACGAGCAGTACTTC. It encodes CASSYLDGGEDEQYF.

The chain joins TRBV3-1 to TRBJ2-3; D unresolved. The CDR3 is made up of 12 amino acids. Germline CDR1 reads LGHDT; CDR2 reads YNNKEL (reference sequence). V dropped 0 bases and J dropped 6 bases, with 4 bases sitting between them. In DNA form, the CDR3 reads TGTGCCAGCAGCCAAGATCCCGATACGCAGTATTTT. It is translated as CASSQDPDTQYF.

The table lists this clonotype with many counts. The chain uses TRBV20-1 and TRBJ1-2, with no clear D. Trimming removed 5 bases from V and 3 bases from J, with 10 bases in between. This CDR3 is 12 amino acids long. The V gene's germline CDR1 is DFQATT and CDR2 SNEGSKA (reference sequence). The CDR3 DNA sequence: TGCAGTGCTCCAAAAACTGACTATGGCTACACCTTC. As protein: CSAPKTDYGYTF.

This clonotype was found a few times. The chain employs TRBV24-1 and TRBJ2-6; D possibly corresponds to TRBD2 (6 bases). V lost 8 bases and J lost 2, with 24 bases in between. CDR3 length: 19 residues. Germline CDR1 is KGHDR and CDR2 is SFDVKD. The CDR3: CATNQTVGGIEAGANVLTF. The CDR3 nucleotides read TGTGCCACCAACCAGACGGTTGGAGGGATCGAAGCTGGGGCCAACGTCCTGACTTTC.